This T cell receptor beta chain was documented in a study of T cell repertoires in cytomegalovirus infection. On the study more broadly: CMV epitopes used comprised recently identified HLA-C-restricted ones and well-studied HLA-B-restricted ones.

This clonotype was counted only a few times. What it binds is unknown. In germline, CDR1 is LNHNV, CDR2 YYDKDF (reference sequence). The CDR3 runs 10 residues. V dropped 8 bases and J dropped 4 bases, with 5 bases sitting between them. TCRdb redid the calling of the reads with MiXCR, one entry per CDR3 protein. The table shows 650,000 to 900,000 distinct CDR3 sequences, with 25% to 35% occurring only once. The clonotype was recovered from a human donor in good health (CMV status not recorded). Some clones in this sample may be carry-over from other donors' samples. Sequences were derived from cultured CD8+ T cells from PBMCs, sampled from culture after CMV antigen stimulation. This chain uses TRBV15 with TRBJ1-1; the D is unclear. The CDR3 DNA reads TGTGCCACCCTCGGCACTGAAGCTTTCTTT. It specifies CATLGTEAFF.